This record looks at one T cell receptor beta chain sequence and its context. What this receptor recognizes is not known. It has no much larger one-base neighbor in the sample; base qualities were not kept. After removal of 3 bases from V and 2 bases from J, the junction retains 5 bases not matched to a gene. The CDR3 goes from the cysteine to the phenylalanine over 15 residues. Here the CDR3 DNA is all that survives: 45 bases in frame from base 1. The germline V gene (reference sequence) specifies GTSNPN as CDR1 and SVGIG as CDR2. The time point label for this specimen denotes: baseline before first vaccination. Vaccinee samples came from UK trials COV001 and COV002, including a single-blind randomized controlled phase 2/3 trial of AZD1222 (ChAdOx1 nCoV-19) in healthy adults. For TCRbeta chain sequencing, PBMC samples were collected from trial participants at day 0 and at day 28 after the second dose.

The CDR3 regions of human TCRbeta chains were analyzed by immunosequencing. Turning to the authors' computational methods: TCRs in the repertoires were compared against a reference library of SARS-CoV-2-specific TCRs that had been generated with the MIRA antigen-specificity platform. Breadth was defined as the fraction of unique TCRs that were SARS-CoV-2-associated. Depth was defined as the fraction of total T cells that were SARS-CoV-2-associated. Using the MIRA data, each spike-specific TCR was assigned both to the spike region to which the TCR was reactive and to a CD4 or CD8 class. Log10-transformed breadth and depth values were compared by one-way ANOVA with Sidak's multiple comparisons tests. TCRdb mirrors the immuneACCESS table, restricted to in-frame sequences. Some clones are absent from its copies; in checked studies, under half trace to an unresolved V gene, and the reason for the others is unknown. V, J and clone size are those of that table, while D and trimming were read from the DNA. The sample includes some 150,000 clones, with 94% observed a single time. Clones ranked in the top ten supply 0.95% to 1.5% of the sample.

The data are from a study of T cell responses to AZD1222 COVID-19 vaccine (dated by TCRdb to the early 2020s). A note on the overall study: AZD1222 recipients whose second dose came at about 4 weeks and those whose second dose came at about 12 weeks were combined into one group, since spike-specific TCR depth and breadth did not differ between the two schedules. TCR sequencing covered about 230 trial participants: 207 given two doses of AZD1222 and around 25 given two doses of MenACWY control vaccine. Trial participants were enrolled by age into subgroups of 18-55, 56-69 and 70-plus years, and around 140, 26 and 57 TCR-sequenced participants, respectively, were included in these subgroups.

Paper-wide results and their limitations: Conclusions about previously exposed vaccinees are limited, since just five or six AZD1222 recipients were seropositive for SARS-CoV-2 at baseline. After two AZD1222 doses, both the breadth and the depth of spike-specific TCRs were significantly higher than at day 0 and than in MenACWY recipients. In the small 56-69-year group, the increase in depth fell short of significance, most likely because of low power. Participants were mostly white British and included more females than males, and it was suggested by the authors that clonal diversity may have been underestimated. Reportedly, almost half of the unique spike-specific TCRs recognized epitopes lying outside the regions that are mutated in the B.1.351 and B.1.1.7 variants. No day 14 peak-response samples were available, so repertoires were characterized only after the peak T cell response. The vaccine-associated CD4 TCRs covered the entire spike protein, and the dominant responses fell in regions 160-218 and 743-854.

The rearrangement combines TRBV30 with TRBJ2-1; TRBD2 aligns with 9 central bases. The sample consisted of peripheral blood, taken on day 0 of AZD1222 vaccination. The sequence was collected from an adult in good health. The DNA sequence follows: TGTGCCTGGAGCGCCGGACTAGCGACCTACAATGAGCAGTTCTTC. It is translated as CAWSAGLATYNEQFF.